This T cell receptor (beta chain) was recovered during a study of blood T cell repertoires in COVID-19. Study-wide background: T cells, B-cell-depleted T cells, or PBMCs supplied cDNA or gDNA.

The germline V and J ends were trimmed by 3 bases and 0 bases, with 11 bases remaining between them. Germline CDR1 is MNHNS and CDR2 is SASEGT. The CDR3 runs 15 residues. The protocol was immunoSEQ multiplex PCR, while the TCRdb copy is restricted to in-frame clones and leaves out a portion. The table records over 600,000 clones, around 90% of them present only once. This chain uses TRBV6-1 with TRBJ1-1; no firm D call. This receptor was obtained from a young woman with acute or convalescent COVID-19. Sample: peripheral blood. Here the CDR3 reads CASSDNRIMNTEAFF. CDR3 sequence (DNA): TGTGCCAGCAGTGACAACAGAATCATGAACACTGAAGCTTTCTTT.